This entry features one T cell receptor (beta chain) sequence. Its antigen remains undetermined. Base quality data are lacking; no much larger clone is found one base away. TCRbeta CDR3 regions were amplified from genomic DNA by means of the immunoSEQ Assay, a bias-controlled multiplex PCR. The paper's processing steps were these. The number of nucleated cells in each sample was estimated by amplification of reference gene primers within the assay. To quantify the absolute abundance of each unique TCRbeta CDR3 rearrangement, sequence reads were collapsed and filtered. For each sample, productive Simpson clonality was calculated as the square root of Simpson's diversity index across productive rearrangements. TCRdb's version of the immuneACCESS table is confined to in-frame rearrangements and falls short of the full clone set. An unresolved V gene accounts for under half of the shortfall where checked; the remainder is of unknown origin. D and trimming were read from the DNA, whereas the V and J calls and clone size are those reported in that table. The sample records some 150,000 clones, about four fifths of which are singletons. In total, the top ten clones hold roughly 4.5% of the sample.

Trimmed from V: 9 bases; trimmed from J: 2 bases; junction bases lacking a gene match: 4. There are 15 amino acids in the CDR3, from cysteine to phenylalanine inclusive. Here the CDR3 DNA is all that survives: 45 bases in frame from base 1. CDR1 and CDR2, per the germline V gene, are KGHDR and SFDVKD. The entry originates in a study of blood T cell repertoires in COVID-19 (dated by TCRdb to about 2020). A note on the overall study: Samples covering the acute and convalescent phases of COVID-19 were provided by collaborators in the United States, Italy and Spain. The prospective study material was composed of cDNA or gDNA derived from T cells, B-cell-depleted T cells, or PBMCs. Deeply sampled blood TCRbeta repertoires from subjects exposed to, actively infected with, or recovered from COVID-19 were included in the dataset. A freely available public database, intended as a resource for researchers studying the immune response to SARS-CoV-2, is where the repertoires were released. Samples were obtained from the ongoing ImmuneRACE study (first 160 participants) and from over 1,000 subjects provided by 6 global collaborators. Nearly every sample came with metadata listing a de-identified subject ID, COVID-19 status, age in years and sex. Where available, HLA class I and class II types were taken from metadata supplied by the sample provider and were not determined by assay-based typing.

Collaborating institutions collected whole blood in K2EDTA tubes following their own protocols. Collaborator samples were shipped for TCRbeta analysis as frozen whole blood, isolated PBMCs, or DNA extracted from either sample type. The investigation overall reported the following: The quantity of clinical and demographic metadata differed by source and by participant and was supplied without curation.

This chain is built from TRBV24-1 and TRBJ2-2, and 11 junction bases match TRBD2. The origin of this receptor is a human donor in a cohort sampled during active COVID-19. Sequenced: peripheral blood. In nucleotide form, the sequence is TGTGCCACCGCTAGCGGGGGGACAAACACCGGGGAGCTGTTTTTT. Translated, it gives CATASGGTNTGELFF.